These T cell receptor beta chains were read from a single sample in a study of T cell responses to AZD1222 COVID-19 vaccine. Here immunoSEQ multiplex PCR was the method, and the copy in TCRdb shows in-frame clones only, minus some. The sample includes roughly 150,000 clones, roughly 85% of them seen just once. The source was peripheral blood, collected 28 days after the second AZD1222 dose. Receptors were obtained from an adult who received the AZD1222 COVID-19 vaccine. Both conserved end residues are part of each CDR3. D genes are given only for firm matches. Clone size, where shown, is once, few, many, or a class for clones that have expanded.

D gene	clone size	V gene	CDR3 length	J gene	CDR3 DNA	CDR3 protein
-	-	TRBV18	16	TRBJ2-2	TGTGCCAGCTCACTCGTTTCGAGCGGAGGAACCGGGGAGCTGTTTTTT	CASSLVSSGGTGELFF
-	-	TRBV7-9	18	TRBJ2-1	TGTGCCAGCAGCTTGGGTTTTTCCGGGACGGCTAATTACAATGAGCAGTTCTTC	CASSLGFSGTANYNEQFF
-	-	TRBV5-1	14	TRBJ1-2	TGCGCCAGCCGCCCGGGCTATTCTAACTATGGCTACACCTTC	CASRPGYSNYGYTF
-	few	TRBV6-2/TRBV6-3	19	TRBJ1-5	TGTGCCAGCAGTTACCATGATGGCTCGACAGGCCTTCTGGCTCAGCCCCAGCATTTT	CASSYHDGSTGLLAQPQHF
-	-	TRBV18	13	TRBJ2-7	TGTGCCAGCTCCGGGGGCTCGTTTTACGAGCAGTACTTC	CASSGGSFYEQYF
TRBD2	few	TRBV6-5	16	TRBJ2-5	TGTGCCAGCAGTTACTCGACTAGCGGGAATATGGAGACCCAGTACTTC	CASSYSTSGNMETQYF
-	-	TRBV6-5	13	TRBJ2-7	TGTGCCAGCAGTTACTCGAATGCCTTCGAGCAGTACTTC	CASSYSNAFEQYF
-	-	TRBV7-9	14	TRBJ2-3	TGTGCCAGCAGGGGAAGTGGGTTAAGAGATACGCAGTATTTT	CASRGSGLRDTQYF
TRBD1	-	TRBV18	15	TRBJ1-5	TGTGCCAGTTCATCGATGGGTGACAGGGACCAGCCCCAGCATTTT	CASSSMGDRDQPQHF
TRBD2	-	TRBV4-1	17	TRBJ2-3	TGCGCCAGCAGGGGAGGACGGGGGCGGGGGGCGACAGATACGCAGTATTTT	CASRGGRGRGATDTQYF
TRBD1	-	TRBV6-5	16	TRBJ1-5	TGTGCCAGCAGTTCGTCCCGGGACAGGTTTGGTCAGCCCCAGCATTTT	CASSSSRDRFGQPQHF
-	-	TRBV29-1	13	TRBJ1-1	TGCAGCGTTGAACGACCGTTGAACACTGAAGCTTTCTTT	CSVERPLNTEAFF
-	-	TRBV19	19	TRBJ1-5	TGTGCCAGTAGTATAACCCCCCTCCTACAGCGGGGCAGCAATCAGCCCCAGCATTTT	CASSITPLLQRGSNQPQHF
-	-	TRBV30	15	TRBJ2-1	TGTGCCTGGAGCGGGCCGTCCAGCTCCTACAATGAGCAGTTCTTC	CAWSGPSSSYNEQFF
TRBD1	-	TRBV3-1/TRBV3-2	15	TRBJ1-1	TGTGCCAGCAGCCAGGGACAGGTAGTGAACACTGAAGCTTTCTTT	CASSQGQVVNTEAFF
-	-	TRBV6-5	14	TRBJ2-7	TGTGCCAGCAGTTATCGGGTACCCGGCTACGAGCAGTACTTC	CASSYRVPGYEQYF
-	few	TRBV12-2	15	TRBJ2-7	TGTGCAAGTCGCTTAACCCGGGACTGCTTCTACGAGCAGTACTTC	CASRLTRDCFYEQYF
TRBD2	-	TRBV6-5	15	TRBJ2-5	TGTGCCAGCAGTTACTCGACAGCTAGCGGTACGACCCAGTACTTC	CASSYSTASGTTQYF
-	-	TRBV7-2	19	TRBJ1-1	TGTGCCAGCAGCTTGTACCGAGGTCTGCAGGGAGAGGGGGGAACTGAAGCTTTCTTT	CASSLYRGLQGEGGTEAFF
-	-	TRBV5-1	12	TRBJ2-5	TGCGCCAGCAGCCAAGATCAAGAGACCCAGTACTTC	CASSQDQETQYF
TRBD2	-	TRBV6-1	17	TRBJ2-5	TGTGCCAGCAGTGAAATCCCTGGGGGTAGCGGGGTAGAGACCCAGTACTTC	CASSEIPGGSGVETQYF
-	-	TRBV6-6	15	TRBJ1-2	TGTGCCAGCAGCTCCCAAGAAAATCAATCCTATGGCTACACCTTC	CASSSQENQSYGYTF
TRBD2	-	TRBV6-5	15	TRBJ2-3	TGTGCCAGCGTCAATCTAGCGGGGGACACAGATACGCAGTATTTT	CASVNLAGDTDTQYF
TRBD1	-	TRBV3-1/TRBV3-2	18	TRBJ1-1	TGTGCCAGCAGCCAAGGGGACAGGGGGGTACTAGTTAACACTGAAGCTTTCTTT	CASSQGDRGVLVNTEAFF
TRBD2	once	TRBV7-2	15	TRBJ2-3	TGTGCCAGCAGGGGAAAGCGGGGTACCACAGATACGCAGTATTTT	CASRGKRGTTDTQYF
-	-	TRBV6-2/TRBV6-3	18	TRBJ1-1	TGTGCCAGCAGCCCTGGAGGGGGGACGAAGGGTATGAACACTGAAGCTTTCTTT	CASSPGGGTKGMNTEAFF
-	-	TRBV6-1	15	TRBJ2-1	TGTGCCAGCAGTTCCCCTACTGGGAGATACAATGAGCAGTTCTTC	CASSSPTGRYNEQFF
-	-	TRBV14	12	TRBJ1-2	TGTGCCAGCAGCCAATCTGGATATGGCTACACCTTC	CASSQSGYGYTF
-	-	TRBV5-1	16	TRBJ1-3	TGCGCCAGCAGCCCCGAGGGGGGTTCCTCTGGAAACACCATATATTTT	CASSPEGGSSGNTIYF
-	-	TRBV19	14	TRBJ2-7	TGTGCCAGTAAGTGGGCAGGGGACTCCTACGAGCAGTACTTC	CASKWAGDSYEQYF
-	-	TRBV19	12	TRBJ2-7	TGTGCCAGTAGTTCCAACAGAGGCGAGCAGTACTTC	CASSSNRGEQYF
-	-	TRBV11-2	18	TRBJ2-5	TGTGCCAGCAGCTTAGATTTGGGGGGACAGACAACCCAAGAGACCCAGTACTTC	CASSLDLGGQTTQETQYF
-	-	TRBV5-6	18	TRBJ2-2	TGTGCCAGCAGCCTTCGTCGGACGGTGAGGGGGGGCACCGGGGAGCTGTTTTTT	CASSLRRTVRGGTGELFF
-	-	TRBV2	15	TRBJ2-1	TGTGCCAGCAGTGAGTCGGGGCCCCCCTACAATGAGCAGTTCTTC	CASSESGPPYNEQFF
-	-	TRBV10-3	14	TRBJ2-2	TGTGCCATCAGGGCGGGCGCGAACACCGGGGAGCTGTTTTTT	CAIRAGANTGELFF
-	-	TRBV4-3	16	TRBJ2-6	TGCGCCAGCAGCCAAGGGTTAGGGACTGGGACCCTCGTCCTGACTTTC	CASSQGLGTGTLVLTF
TRBD1	-	TRBV2	15	TRBJ2-3	TGTGCCAGCAGCCAACAGGGGGCCGGCGGAGATACGCAGTATTTT	CASSQQGAGGDTQYF
-	-	TRBV5-6	17	TRBJ1-2	TGTGCCAGCAGCTTGTCGTTAGGGATCCTTCGGGGTTATGGCTACACCTTC	CASSLSLGILRGYGYTF
-	-	TRBV12-5	14	TRBJ2-7	TGTGCTAGTGGTTTAGTGACATCGGGCTACGAGCAGTACTTC	CASGLVTSGYEQYF
-	-	TRBV5-1	15	TRBJ1-1	TGCGCCAGCGGCGAAGGGTGGGGCCTGAACACTGAAGCTTTCTTT	CASGEGWGLNTEAFF
TRBD2	-	TRBV7-2	14	TRBJ2-7	TGTGCCAGCTCCCGGAGGAGGGAGGGAAGCGAGCAGTACTTC	CASSRRREGSEQYF
-	-	TRBV4-1	15	TRBJ2-7	TGCGCCAGCAGCCAGACCGGGGGCAGCTCCTACGAGCAGTACTTC	CASSQTGGSSYEQYF
TRBD2	-	TRBV6-1	18	TRBJ2-3	TGTGCCAGCAGTGAAGGGCGACTAGCGGGGCGTAGCACAGATACGCAGTATTTT	CASSEGRLAGRSTDTQYF
-	-	TRBV10-2	12	TRBJ1-3	TGCGGGGCGTGGGGAGCTGGAAACACCATATATTTT	CGAWGAGNTIYF
TRBD1	-	TRBV7-8	17	TRBJ2-2	TGTGCCAGCAGCTTAGTTGGGGGACAGGGGGCGGCCGGGGAGCTGTTTTTT	CASSLVGGQGAAGELFF
-	-	TRBV19	15	TRBJ1-5	TGTGCCAGTAGTATAGTAGGGGGTAGCAATCAGCCCCAGCATTTT	CASSIVGGSNQPQHF
TRBD2	-	TRBV3-1/TRBV3-2	15	TRBJ2-1	TGTGCCAGCAGCCCTCAGAGCGGGGGGTCTAATGAGCAGTTCTTC	CASSPQSGGSNEQFF
-	once	TRBV4-1	11	TRBJ2-2	TGCGCCAGCAGCCAGGGTCCGGAGCTGTTTTTT	CASSQGPELFF
-	-	TRBV6-4	15	TRBJ2-7	TGTGCCAGCATGCACGGGCGGGGCGGCTCCTACGAGCAGTACTTC	CASMHGRGGSYEQYF
TRBD2	once	TRBV6-6	13	TRBJ2-7	TGTGCCAGCAGTACAGCGGGGGCCTACGAGCAGTACTTC	CASSTAGAYEQYF
TRBD1	once	TRBV19	13	TRBJ1-2	TGTGCCAGTAGTTACGGACAGGGGTTTGGCTACACCTTC	CASSYGQGFGYTF
TRBD1	-	TRBV7-9	14	TRBJ2-1	TGTGCCAGCAGCTTGGACAGGGGACTTAATGAGCAGTTCTTC	CASSLDRGLNEQFF
-	once	TRBV4-1	15	TRBJ2-2	TGCGCCAGCAGCCAGAGACGGGCGAACACCGGGGAGCTGTTTTTT	CASSQRRANTGELFF
-	-	TRBV9	16	TRBJ1-5	TGTGCCAGCAGCGCCGGCGGAGGGTTAGACAATCAGCCCCAGCATTTT	CASSAGGGLDNQPQHF
-	-	TRBV27	18	TRBJ1-3	TGTGCCAGCAGTTTAGTCGGCCCGGCAGACGCGAAAGGAAACACCATATATTTT	CASSLVGPADAKGNTIYF
TRBD2	-	TRBV3-1/TRBV3-2	16	TRBJ2-1	TGTGCCAGCAGCCTACCTCTAGCGGGGGGCTACAATGAGCAGTTCTTC	CASSLPLAGGYNEQFF
-	-	TRBV4-1	14	TRBJ2-7	TGCGCCAGCAGCCAAGAATTGCAGACCTACGAGCAGTACTTC	CASSQELQTYEQYF
TRBD1	-	TRBV11-2	14	TRBJ2-7	TGTGCCAGCAGCTCCTGGGACAGGGTGTACGAGCAGTACTTC	CASSSWDRVYEQYF
TRBD2	-	TRBV29-1	15	TRBJ2-5	TGCAGCGGGTTCGGACTAGCGGGGGGACAAGAGACCCAGTACTTC	CSGFGLAGGQETQYF